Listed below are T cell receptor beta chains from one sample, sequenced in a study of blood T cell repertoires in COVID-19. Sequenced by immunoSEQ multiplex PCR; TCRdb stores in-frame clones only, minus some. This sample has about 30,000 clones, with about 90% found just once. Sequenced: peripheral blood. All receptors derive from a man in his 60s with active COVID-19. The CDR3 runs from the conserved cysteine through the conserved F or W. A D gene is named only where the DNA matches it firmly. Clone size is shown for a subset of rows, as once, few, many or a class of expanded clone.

cdr3_nt: TGTGCCAGCAGTTCAGGACAGGCTCGATCACCCCTCCACTTT
cdr3_aa: CASSSGQARSPLHF
d_call: TRBD1
v_call: TRBV6-5
j_call: TRBJ1-6
clone_size: few

cdr3_nt: TGTGCCAGCAGCTCAGGGACTGAACCCTATGGCTACACCTTC
cdr3_aa: CASSSGTEPYGYTF
d_call: .
v_call: TRBV28
j_call: TRBJ1-2
clone_size: .

cdr3_nt: TGTGCCAGCAGCCCTTTAAGACAGGGGGCTGATGAAAAACTGTTTTTT
cdr3_aa: CASSPLRQGADEKLFF
d_call: TRBD1
v_call: TRBV11-2
j_call: TRBJ1-4
clone_size: few

cdr3_nt: TGCGCCAGCAGCTTGGGGACAGTTAGCTCCTACGAGCAGTACTTC
cdr3_aa: CASSLGTVSSYEQYF
d_call: .
v_call: TRBV5-1
j_call: TRBJ2-7
clone_size: .

cdr3_nt: TGTGCCAGCAGTGCCACAGGGTTTTCTGGCTACACCTTC
cdr3_aa: CASSATGFSGYTF
d_call: .
v_call: TRBV27
j_call: TRBJ1-2
clone_size: .

cdr3_nt: TGTGCCAGCAGCTTAAACGTGGTGGGAGCCGGGGAGCTGTTTTTT
cdr3_aa: CASSLNVVGAGELFF
d_call: .
v_call: TRBV7-3
j_call: TRBJ2-2
clone_size: .

cdr3_nt: TGTGCCAGCAGCTTAGTCGGGGTAACTGAAGCTTTCTTT
cdr3_aa: CASSLVGVTEAFF
d_call: .
v_call: TRBV7-9
j_call: TRBJ1-1
clone_size: once

cdr3_nt: TGCGCCAGCAGCCAAGGAGGGCTGAGGAACACTGAAGCTTTCTTT
cdr3_aa: CASSQGGLRNTEAFF
d_call: .
v_call: TRBV4-1
j_call: TRBJ1-1
clone_size: .

cdr3_nt: TGTGCCAGCAGTTTAAACGGGGGGGCGAAGACCCAGTACTTC
cdr3_aa: CASSLNGGAKTQYF
d_call: TRBD2
v_call: TRBV28
j_call: TRBJ2-5
clone_size: .

cdr3_nt: TGTGCCAGCAGAAAAACCTCCACAGACGGCTACACCTTC
cdr3_aa: CASRKTSTDGYTF
d_call: .
v_call: TRBV5-4
j_call: TRBJ1-2
clone_size: .

cdr3_nt: TGTGCCAGCAGCTCCGGGACAGGGAGGAATACTCTAAAACTGTTTTTT
cdr3_aa: CASSSGTGRNTLKLFF
d_call: TRBD1
v_call: TRBV7-9
j_call: TRBJ1-4
clone_size: .

cdr3_nt: TGTGCCAGTAGTCTAAGGGAGGGGCCCCTGAACACTGAAGCTTTCTTT
cdr3_aa: CASSLREGPLNTEAFF
d_call: .
v_call: TRBV19
j_call: TRBJ1-1
clone_size: .

cdr3_nt: TGTGCCAGCAGCTCCTCTAGGTATGGCTACACCTTC
cdr3_aa: CASSSSRYGYTF
d_call: .
v_call: TRBV5-6
j_call: TRBJ1-2
clone_size: .

cdr3_nt: TGTGCCAGCAGTGATCACAGTACCCGAGGAAACACCATATATTTT
cdr3_aa: CASSDHSTRGNTIYF
d_call: .
v_call: TRBV2
j_call: TRBJ1-3
clone_size: .

cdr3_nt: TGTGCCACCAGCAGTTTGGGCAGATCAAACACTGAAGCTTTCTTT
cdr3_aa: CATSSLGRSNTEAFF
d_call: .
v_call: TRBV15
j_call: TRBJ1-1
clone_size: .

cdr3_nt: TGTGCCAGCCGGGGGGCTGGAAACACCATATATTTT
cdr3_aa: CASRGAGNTIYF
d_call: .
v_call: TRBV6-6
j_call: TRBJ1-3
clone_size: .

cdr3_nt: TGCGCCAGCAGCCAAGTTTTAGCGTCGAACACCGGGGAGCTGTTTTTT
cdr3_aa: CASSQVLASNTGELFF
d_call: .
v_call: TRBV4-1
j_call: TRBJ2-2
clone_size: .